A selection of T cell receptor beta chains follows, all from one sample in a study of CD8+CD57+ T cells in acquired aplastic anemia. TCRdb re-derived calls from the reads in MiXCR, one entry per CDR3 protein. This sample has hundreds of thousands of distinct CDR3 sequences, with 55% to 75% found just once. Sample: sorted CD4+, CD8+, or CD8+CD57+ T cells (not recorded which) from PBMCs. The origin of the receptors is a human donor in good health, serving as a control. Each CDR3 is given with its conserved first and last residue. A D gene is named only where the DNA matches it firmly. The listing skips clone size in some rows; elsewhere it reads once, few, many or a size class.

j_call: TRBJ2-3
v_call: TRBV12-5
d_call: TRBD2
clone_size: -
cdr3_aa: CASGLSGLAGEDTQYF
cdr3_nt: TGTGCTAGTGGTTTGTCAGGGCTAGCGGGGGAGGATACGCAGTATTTT

j_call: TRBJ1-3
v_call: TRBV9
d_call: -
clone_size: few
cdr3_aa: CASSSLPEASSGNTIYF
cdr3_nt: TGTGCCAGCAGCTCGTTACCGGAAGCGAGCTCTGGAAACACCATATATTTT

j_call: TRBJ2-7
v_call: TRBV9
d_call: -
clone_size: -
cdr3_aa: CASSKTGAPASGKYF
cdr3_nt: TGTGCCAGCAGCAAAACCGGAGCACCGGCCTCTGGGAAGTACTTC

j_call: TRBJ1-1
v_call: TRBV7-8
d_call: -
clone_size: -
cdr3_aa: CASSLAQGAEAFF
cdr3_nt: TGTGCCAGCAGCTTAGCGCAGGGCGCGGAAGCTTTCTTT

j_call: TRBJ2-7
v_call: TRBV25-1
d_call: -
clone_size: -
cdr3_aa: CASSPTAPQGDEQYF
cdr3_nt: TGTGCCAGCAGTCCGACGGCCCCACAGGGTGATGAGCAGTACTTC

j_call: TRBJ2-1
v_call: TRBV7-8
d_call: TRBD2
clone_size: many
cdr3_aa: CASSLILAGSGEQFF
cdr3_nt: TGTGCCAGCAGCTTAATCCTAGCGGGGTCGGGTGAGCAGTTCTTC

j_call: TRBJ2-3
v_call: TRBV7-2
d_call: -
clone_size: few
cdr3_aa: CASSLASTPLPQHYF
cdr3_nt: TGTGCCAGCAGCTTAGCGTCCACACCCCTGCCTCAGCATTATTTT

j_call: TRBJ1-2
v_call: TRBV2
d_call: -
clone_size: few
cdr3_aa: CASRNGTARHGYTF
cdr3_nt: TGTGCCAGCAGAAACGGGACTGCGAGGCATGGCTACACCTTC

j_call: TRBJ1-1
v_call: TRBV5-5
d_call: TRBD1
clone_size: -
cdr3_aa: CASRSGTAKLTEAFF
cdr3_nt: TGTGCCAGCAGATCCGGGACAGCTAAGTTAACTGAAGCTTTCTTT

j_call: TRBJ2-7
v_call: TRBV15
d_call: TRBD1
clone_size: -
cdr3_aa: CATRRGAGGSYEQYF
cdr3_nt: TGTGCCACCAGGAGAGGGGCAGGGGGCTCCTACGAGCAGTACTTC